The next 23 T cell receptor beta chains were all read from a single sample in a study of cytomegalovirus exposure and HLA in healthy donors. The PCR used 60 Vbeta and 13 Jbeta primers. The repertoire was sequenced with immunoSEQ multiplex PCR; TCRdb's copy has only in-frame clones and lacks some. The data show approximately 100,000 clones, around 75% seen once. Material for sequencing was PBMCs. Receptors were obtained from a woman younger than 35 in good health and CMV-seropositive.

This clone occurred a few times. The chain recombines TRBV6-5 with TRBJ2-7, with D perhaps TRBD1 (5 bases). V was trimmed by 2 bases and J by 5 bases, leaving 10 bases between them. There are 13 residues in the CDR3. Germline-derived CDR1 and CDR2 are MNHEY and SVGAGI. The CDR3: CASSYQGFNEQYF. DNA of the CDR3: TGTGCCAGCAGTTACCAGGGTTTCAACGAGCAGTACTTC.

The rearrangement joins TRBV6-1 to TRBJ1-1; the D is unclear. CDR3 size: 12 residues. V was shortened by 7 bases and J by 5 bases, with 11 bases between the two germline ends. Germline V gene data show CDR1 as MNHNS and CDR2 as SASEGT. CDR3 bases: TGTGCCAGCACCGAGAGAGGGACTGAAGCTTTCTTT. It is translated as CASTERGTEAFF.

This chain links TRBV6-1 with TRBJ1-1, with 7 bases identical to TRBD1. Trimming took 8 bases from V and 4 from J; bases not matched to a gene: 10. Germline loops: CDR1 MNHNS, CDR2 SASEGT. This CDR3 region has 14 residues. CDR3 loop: CASPTTGDGTEAFF. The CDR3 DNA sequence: TGTGCCAGCCCCACAACAGGGGACGGCACTGAAGCTTTCTTT.

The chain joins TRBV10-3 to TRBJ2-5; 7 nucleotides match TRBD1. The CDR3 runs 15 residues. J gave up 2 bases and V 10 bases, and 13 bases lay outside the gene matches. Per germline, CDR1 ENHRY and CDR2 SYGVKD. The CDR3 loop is CATQAAGGRQETQYF. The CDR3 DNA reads TGTGCCACCCAGGCGGCAGGGGGTCGGCAAGAGACCCAGTACTTC.

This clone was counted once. The CDR3 loop is CASSQGPEQYF. CDR3 DNA: TGTGCCAGCAGCCAGGGGCCCGAGCAGTACTTC. V is TRBV6-5 and J is TRBJ2-7, with TRBD1 as a possible D gene (6 bases). There are 11 residues in the CDR3. Germline-derived CDR1 and CDR2 are MNHEY and SVGAGI. V dropped 6 bases and J dropped 6 bases, with 9 bases sitting between them.

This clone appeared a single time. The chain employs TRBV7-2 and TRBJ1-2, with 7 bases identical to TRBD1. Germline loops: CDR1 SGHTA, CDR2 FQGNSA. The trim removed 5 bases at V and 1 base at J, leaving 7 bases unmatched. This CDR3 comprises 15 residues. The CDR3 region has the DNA TGTGCCAGCAGCCCACCGGGACAGAGTAACTATGGCTACACCTTC. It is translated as CASSPPGQSNYGYTF.

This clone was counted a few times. CDR3 region: CAVTQGSYEQYF. The CDR3 nucleotides are TGTGCAGTTACACAGGGTTCCTACGAGCAGTACTTC. The chain joins TRBV6-1 to TRBJ2-7; weak D call: TRBD1 (6 bases). CDR1 is MNHNS and CDR2 is SASEGT in the germline V gene. The CDR3 length is 12 residues.

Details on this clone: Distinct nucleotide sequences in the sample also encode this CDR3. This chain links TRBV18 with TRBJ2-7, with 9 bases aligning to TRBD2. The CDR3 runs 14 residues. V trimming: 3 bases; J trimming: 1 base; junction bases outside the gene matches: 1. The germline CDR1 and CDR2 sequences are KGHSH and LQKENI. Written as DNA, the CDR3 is TGTGCCAGCTCACCGACTAGCGGTTCCTACGAGCAGTACTTC. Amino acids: CASSPTSGSYEQYF.

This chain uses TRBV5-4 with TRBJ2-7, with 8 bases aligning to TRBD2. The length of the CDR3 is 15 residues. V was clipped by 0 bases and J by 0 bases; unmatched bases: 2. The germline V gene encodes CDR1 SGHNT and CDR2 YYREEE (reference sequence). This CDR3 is CASSLAGTSSYEQYF. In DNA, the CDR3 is TGTGCCAGCAGCTTGGCGGGGACTAGCTCCTACGAGCAGTACTTC. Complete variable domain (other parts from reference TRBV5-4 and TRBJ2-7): ETGVTQSPTHLIKTRGQQVTLRCSSQSGHNTVSWYQQALGQGPQFIFQYYREEENGRGNFPPRFSGLQFPNYSSELNVNALELDDSALYLCASSLAGTSSYEQYFGPGTRLTVT.

The chain's CDR3 is CASSMGQGGQETQYF. Written as DNA, the CDR3 is TGTGCCAGCAGCATGGGTCAGGGGGGTCAAGAGACCCAGTACTTC. V is TRBV13 and J is TRBJ2-5; D might be TRBD1 (7 bases). From germline, CDR1 is PRHDT and CDR2 FYEKMQ (reference sequence). V lost 5 bases, J lost 2 bases, and 15 bases lay in between. This CDR3 is built from 15 residues.

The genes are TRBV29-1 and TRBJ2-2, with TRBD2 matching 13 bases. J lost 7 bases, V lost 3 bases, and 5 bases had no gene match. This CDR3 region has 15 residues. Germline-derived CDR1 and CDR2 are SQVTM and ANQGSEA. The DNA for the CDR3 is TGCAGCGTTGATACTAGCGGGAGGGTCGGCGGGGAGCTGTTTTTT. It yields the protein CSVDTSGRVGGELFF.

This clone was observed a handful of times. The CDR3 DNA is TGTGCCAGCAGCCAAGAGTCTAGCGGGAGCACCTACGAGCAGTACTTC. Translated: CASSQESSGSTYEQYF. The rearrangement uses TRBV4-2 and TRBJ2-7; 10 bases agree with TRBD2. J lost 2 bases, V lost 0 bases, and 4 bases had no gene match. The V gene's germline CDR1 is LGHNA and CDR2 YNFKEQ. The CDR3 extends over 16 amino acids.

The CDR3 loop reads CSVREDTQYF. CDR3 nucleotides: TGCAGCGTTCGTGAGGATACGCAGTATTTT. V usage is TRBV29-1 and J usage is TRBJ2-3; D remains ambiguous. The V end was cut by 5 bases, the J end by 6 bases, with 6 bases between. CDR1 SQVTM and CDR2 ANQGSEA come from the germline V gene. The CDR3 covers 10 residues.

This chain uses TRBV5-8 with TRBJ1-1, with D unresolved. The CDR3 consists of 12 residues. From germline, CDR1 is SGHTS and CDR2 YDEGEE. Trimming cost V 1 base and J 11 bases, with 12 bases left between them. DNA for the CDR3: TGTGCCAGCAGCTTGTCTGCGCCGAGGGCTTTCTTT. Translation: CASSLSAPRAFF.

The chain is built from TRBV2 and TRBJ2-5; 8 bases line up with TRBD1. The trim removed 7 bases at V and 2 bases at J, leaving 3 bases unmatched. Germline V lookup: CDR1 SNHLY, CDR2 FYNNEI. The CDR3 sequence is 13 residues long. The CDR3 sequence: CASTGTGQETQYF. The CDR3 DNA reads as TGTGCCAGCACAGGGACAGGACAAGAGACCCAGTACTTC. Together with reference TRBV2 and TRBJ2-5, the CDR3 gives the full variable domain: EPEVTQTPSHQVTQMGQEVILRCVPISNHLYFYWYRQILGQKVEFLVSFYNNEISEKSEIFDDQFSVERPDGSNFTLKIRSTKLEDSAMYFCASTGTGQETQYFGPGTRLLVL.

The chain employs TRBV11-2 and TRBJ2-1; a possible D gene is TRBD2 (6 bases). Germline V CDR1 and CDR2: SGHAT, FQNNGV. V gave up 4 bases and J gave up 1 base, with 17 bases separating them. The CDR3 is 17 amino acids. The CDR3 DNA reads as TGTGCCAGCAGCTCCCTTGCTAAGGGGAGGTCCTACAATGAGCAGTTCTTC. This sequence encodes CASSSLAKGRSYNEQFF.

The CDR3 DNA reads as TGTGCCATCAGACGACAGGGGCAATGGACAGATACGCAGTATTTT. Residues: CAIRRQGQWTDTQYF. The gene calls are TRBV10-3 and TRBJ2-3, with 8 bases matching TRBD1. Germline V gene data show CDR1 as ENHRY and CDR2 as SYGVKD. J gave up 3 bases and V 6 bases, and 8 bases lay outside the gene matches. The CDR3 length is 15 residues.

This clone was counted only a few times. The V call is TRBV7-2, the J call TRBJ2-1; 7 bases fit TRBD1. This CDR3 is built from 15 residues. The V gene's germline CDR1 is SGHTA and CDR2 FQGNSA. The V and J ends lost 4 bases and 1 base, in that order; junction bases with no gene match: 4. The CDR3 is CASSSDRASYNEQFF. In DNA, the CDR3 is TGTGCCAGCAGCTCCGACAGGGCGTCCTACAATGAGCAGTTCTTC.

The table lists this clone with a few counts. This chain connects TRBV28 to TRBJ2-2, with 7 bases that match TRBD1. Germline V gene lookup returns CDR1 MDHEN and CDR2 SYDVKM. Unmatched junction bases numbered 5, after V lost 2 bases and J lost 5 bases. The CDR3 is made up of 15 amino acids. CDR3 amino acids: CASSLRGLETGELFF. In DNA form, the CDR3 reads TGTGCCAGCAGTTTAAGGGGGCTAGAAACCGGGGAGCTGTTTTTT. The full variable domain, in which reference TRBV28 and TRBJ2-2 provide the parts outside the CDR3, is DVKVTQSSRYLVKRTGEKVFLECVQDMDHENMFWYRQDPGLGLRLIYFSYDVKMKEKGDIPEGYSVSREKKERFSLILESASTNQTSMYLCASSLRGLETGELFFGEGSRLTVL.

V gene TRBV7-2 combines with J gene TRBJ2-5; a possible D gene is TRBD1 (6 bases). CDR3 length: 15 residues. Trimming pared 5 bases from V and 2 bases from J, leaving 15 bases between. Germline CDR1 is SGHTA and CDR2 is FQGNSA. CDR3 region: CASSIRAGAQETQYF. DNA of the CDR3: TGTGCCAGCAGCATCCGGGCAGGGGCACAAGAGACCCAGTACTTC. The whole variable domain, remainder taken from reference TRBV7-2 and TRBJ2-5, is GAGVSQSPSNKVTEKGKDVELRCDPISGHTALYWYRQSLGQGLEFLIYFQGNSAPDKSGLPSDRFSAERTGGSVSTLTIQRTQQEDSAVYLCASSIRAGAQETQYFGPGTRLLVL.

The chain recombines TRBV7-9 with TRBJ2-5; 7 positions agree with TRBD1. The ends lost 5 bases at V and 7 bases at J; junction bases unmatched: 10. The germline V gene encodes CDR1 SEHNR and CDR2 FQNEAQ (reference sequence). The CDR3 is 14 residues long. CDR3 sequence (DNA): TGTGCCAGCAGCCTACAGGGGCTTGAGCGGACCCAGTACTTC. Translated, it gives CASSLQGLERTQYF.

The CDR3: CASSPVGQAGTGELFF. CDR3 DNA sequence: TGTGCCAGCAGCCCCGTGGGGCAGGCCGGGACCGGGGAGCTGTTTTTT. The V call is TRBV7-9, the J call TRBJ2-2; a weak D match, TRBD1 (5 bases). Germline loops: CDR1 SEHNR, CDR2 FQNEAQ (reference sequence). The CDR3 sequence is 16 residues long. Trimming cost V 5 bases and J 5 bases, with 18 bases left between them. The full variable domain, with the rest looked up from reference TRBV7-9 and TRBJ2-2, is DTGVSQNPRHKITKRGQNVTFRCDPISEHNRLYWYRQTLGQGPEFLTYFQNEAQLEKSRLLSDRFSAERPKGSFSTLEIQRTEQGDSAMYLCASSPVGQAGTGELFFGEGSRLTVL.

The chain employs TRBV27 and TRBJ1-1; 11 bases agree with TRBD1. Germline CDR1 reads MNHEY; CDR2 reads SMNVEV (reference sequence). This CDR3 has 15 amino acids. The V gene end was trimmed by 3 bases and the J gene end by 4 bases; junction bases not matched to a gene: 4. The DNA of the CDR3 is TGTGCCAGCAGTTTGCCGGGACAGGGGGGCACTGAAGCTTTCTTT. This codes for CASSLPGQGGTEAFF.